There are a few counts of the clone carrying this T cell receptor beta chain. As yet, its antigen is unknown. Trimming left V 3 bases short and J 4 bases short, with 15 bases between. Germline V CDR1 and CDR2: MNHNS, SASEGT. The CDR3 contains 15 residues. Primers for the PCR totalled 60 Vbeta and 13 Jbeta. TCRdb's table, derived via immunoSEQ multiplex PCR, lists solely in-frame clones and lacks some. The table records about 140,000 clones, approximately 70% of them present only once. The data stem from a study of cytomegalovirus exposure and HLA in healthy donors. General study points: Presence/absence analysis assumed near-uniform sequencing depth across donors.

The receptor was derived from a woman aged 25-40 years in good health and CMV-seronegative. V and J are TRBV6-1 and TRBJ1-2; D perhaps matches TRBD1 (6 bases). Sequencing was done on a sample of PBMCs. The CDR3 region has the DNA TGTGCCAGCAGTGACCGGGGGGCGCCTGTCTATGGCTACACCTTC. Its translation is CASSDRGAPVYGYTF.